A single sample is the source of the 26 T cell receptor beta chains below, sequenced in a study of CD4 T cells in relation to SARS-CoV-2 and coronaviruses. Libraries were prepared by immunoSEQ multiplex PCR; TCRdb keeps only in-frame clonotypes and omits some of them. Here the sample spans approximately 30,000 clones, 74% being singletons. No cognate antigen is known for these TCRs. Before the COVID-19 pandemic, during about 2011-2019, CD4+ T cells were taken from unexposed donors. The cells were cultured for approximately ten days before CD4+ T cells were isolated. The sequencing sample was made of CD4+ T cells from PBMCs, cultured in vitro. The receptor source for this set is a human donor in good health.

In this sample, this clone turned up a few times. Here the CDR3 DNA reads TGTGCCAGCAGCGTAGGGAGGGGGTTCCGTGAGCAGTTCTTC. It specifies CASSVGRGFREQFF. The rearrangement joins TRBV9 to TRBJ2-1, with D perhaps matching TRBD1 or TRBD2 (6 bases each). The CDR3 is made up of 14 amino acids. Per the germline V gene, CDR1 is SGDLS and CDR2 is YYNGEE. V was cut by 0 bases and J by 9 bases, with 13 bases left in between.

This clone was counted once. The chain uses TRBV7-2 and TRBJ2-5, with 9 bases identical to TRBD2. The CDR3 totals 16 residues. V shed 5 bases, J shed 5 bases, and the junction held 12 bases outside the gene matches. Looked up from germline, CDR1 is SGHTA and CDR2 is FQGNSA. The CDR3 sequence: CASSPDLAGGLETQYF. DNA for the CDR3: TGTGCCAGCAGCCCGGACCTGGCGGGAGGGCTGGAGACCCAGTACTTC.

The chain combines TRBV6-5 with TRBJ1-5, with D hard to call. Germline CDR1 reads MNHEY; CDR2 reads SVGAGI. V was clipped by 5 bases and J by 0 bases, with 11 bases between them. The CDR3 totals 15 residues. The CDR3 spells CASSPTWNSNQPQHF. CDR3 in DNA: TGTGCCAGCAGTCCCACATGGAATAGCAATCAGCCCCAGCATTTT.

This clone was recorded once. The chain recombines TRBV2 with TRBJ2-3, with 7 positions matching TRBD2. This CDR3 spans 15 amino acids. With V trimmed by 6 bases and J by 0 bases, 6 bases remained unmatched. CDR1 is SNHLY and CDR2 is FYNNEI in the germline V gene. For the CDR3, the DNA is TGTGCCAGCAGCCCCGGGGAGGGAAGCACAGATACGCAGTATTTT. This gives the protein CASSPGEGSTDTQYF.

The genes are TRBV18 and TRBJ2-5; TRBD2 agrees at 15 bases. The germline V gene has CDR1 KGHSH and CDR2 LQKENI. V gave up 4 bases and J gave up 5 bases; unmatched junction bases: 5. CDR3 length: 16 amino acids. The CDR3 DNA is TGTGCCAGCTCACTTGGGACTAGCGGGAGGCCGGAGACCCAGTACTTC. Translating it yields CASSLGTSGRPETQYF.

CDR3 sequence (DNA): TGTGCCAGCAACACCGGCTACTATGGCTACACCTTC. Protein sequence: CASNTGYYGYTF. The chain has TRBV6-5 and TRBJ1-2; D gene uncertain. In germline, CDR1 is MNHEY, CDR2 SVGAGI. Deletions cut 7 bases from V and 3 bases from J, with 9 bases between. This CDR3 comprises 12 residues.

Turning to this clone: This same CDR3 is encoded by further DNA sequences in the sample. CDR3 DNA: TGTGCCAGCCGCCCCAGGGGCTCTGGGGCCAACGTCCTGACTTTC. This sequence encodes CASRPRGSGANVLTF. J is TRBJ2-6 and V is TRBV27; a possible D gene is TRBD1 (6 bases). V shed 8 bases and J shed 0 bases, with 11 bases lying between them. From germline, CDR1 is MNHEY and CDR2 SMNVEV (reference sequence). The CDR3 is 15 amino acids.

The rearrangement links TRBV12-3 or TRBV12-4 to TRBJ1-4; the D is unclear. The length of the CDR3 is 12 residues. Trimming removed 3 bases at V and 8 bases at J, with 7 bases between. The chain's CDR3 is CASSFSTEKLFF. For the CDR3, the DNA is TGTGCCAGCAGTTTTAGTACAGAAAAACTGTTTTTT.

This chain joins TRBV6-6 and TRBJ2-5; D is unclear. This CDR3 contains 15 residues. From germline, CDR1 is MNHNY and CDR2 SVGAGI (reference sequence). Trimming pared 5 bases from V and 0 bases from J, leaving 13 bases between. The chain's CDR3 is CASSPGLHHQETQYF. DNA of the CDR3: TGTGCCAGCAGTCCCGGGCTACACCACCAAGAGACCCAGTACTTC.

This chain links TRBV11-1 with TRBJ2-7; D tentatively fits TRBD1 or TRBD2 (5 bases each). The CDR3 spans 15 residues. Germline V gene sequence: CDR1 SGHAT, CDR2 FQDESV (reference sequence). V was cut by 1 base and J by 6 bases, with 16 bases left in between. The CDR3: CASSLVAGDPGEQYF. The CDR3, as DNA: TGTGCCAGCAGCTTAGTAGCTGGGGACCCGGGCGAGCAGTACTTC. Filled out from reference TRBV11-1 and TRBJ2-7, the complete variable domain reads EAEVAQSPRYKITEKSQAVAFWCDPISGHATLYWYRQILGQGPELLVQFQDESVVDDSQLPKDRFSAERLKGVDSTLKIQPAELGDSAMYLCASSLVAGDPGEQYFGPGTRLTVT.

The CDR3 DNA sequence: TGTGCCATTCTCCTCCCGGAGATCGCGAACACCGGGGAGCTGTTTTTT. As protein: CAILLPEIANTGELFF. The chain uses TRBV21-1 and TRBJ2-2; TRBD2, the table's D call, lacks a check against the DNA. TRBV21-1 is a pseudogene. CDR3 size: 16 residues.

For the CDR3, the DNA is TGTGCCAGCAGCCAAAGCACCAGGCTGGGGGAGACCCAGTACTTC. Translating gives CASSQSTRLGETQYF. V usage is TRBV14 and J usage is TRBJ2-5; D uncertain. The CDR3 contains 15 residues. In germline, CDR1 is SGHDN, CDR2 FVKESK. Trimming took off 2 bases at V and 5 bases at J, with 15 bases between the two ends.

The CDR3 is CASSFGTHNTGELFF. CDR3 sequence (DNA): TGTGCCAGCAGCTTCGGGACTCACAACACCGGGGAGCTGTTTTTT. The genes are TRBV7-8 and TRBJ2-2; D is possibly TRBD2 (6 bases). There are 15 residues in the CDR3. V was shortened by 3 bases and J by 2 bases, with 10 bases between the two germline ends. Germline CDR1 is SGHVS and CDR2 is FQNEAQ.

The chain combines TRBV27 with TRBJ2-6, with D uncertain. Germline CDR1 MNHEY, CDR2 SMNVEV (reference sequence). CDR3 size: 13 residues. V lost 8 bases to trimming and J lost 0 bases, with 5 bases between them. The CDR3 loop reads CASCPSGANVLTF. The CDR3 DNA reads TGTGCCAGCTGTCCCTCTGGGGCCAACGTCCTGACTTTC.

V is TRBV27 and J is TRBJ2-7; 11 positions agree with TRBD2. J was trimmed by 2 bases and V by 5 bases; bases with no gene match: 11. The CDR3 loop spans 17 amino acids. CDR1 and CDR2 from the germline V gene are MNHEY and SMNVEV (reference sequence). CDR3 region: CASSRRAGTSGAYEQYF. CDR3 DNA: TGTGCCAGCAGTCGGAGGGCGGGGACTAGCGGCGCCTACGAGCAGTACTTC.

V and J are TRBV29-1 and TRBJ2-1; 13 bases map to TRBD2. This CDR3 has 17 amino acids. CDR1 and CDR2 (germline): SQVTM, ANQGSEA. V gave up 4 bases and J gave up 9 bases; unmatched junction bases: 15. CDR3: CSVGVGLAGAVGTEQFF. In DNA, the CDR3 is TGCAGCGTTGGGGTAGGACTAGCGGGAGCGGTAGGAACTGAGCAGTTCTTC.

The CDR3 loop is CASSGTGVWEKLFF. Written as DNA, the CDR3 is TGTGCCAGTAGTGGGACAGGGGTGTGGGAAAAACTGTTTTTT. The genes are TRBV19 and TRBJ1-4; 10 nucleotides align to TRBD1. The CDR3 is made up of 14 amino acids. V shed 5 bases and J 8 bases; nucleotides not matched to a gene: 5. Germline assignment: CDR1 LNHDA and CDR2 SQIVND (reference sequence).

The rearrangement links TRBV13 to TRBJ2-7, with a possible D match to TRBD2 (5 bases). Germline V gene lookup returns CDR1 PRHDT and CDR2 FYEKMQ (reference sequence). The CDR3 length is 15 residues. With 3 bases removed from V and 6 bases from J, the gap between germline ends came to 18 bases. Written as DNA, the CDR3 is TGTGCCAGCAGCTTTGGTTTAAGCGGTCTCAGCGAGCAGTACTTC. Translation gives CASSFGLSGLSEQYF. Complete variable domain (other parts from reference TRBV13 and TRBJ2-7): AAGVIQSPRHLIKEKRETATLKCYPIPRHDTVYWYQQGPGQDPQFLISFYEKMQSDKGSIPDRFSAQQFSDYHSELNMSSLELGDSALYFCASSFGLSGLSEQYFGPGTRLTVT.

This clone was found a few times. The V gene is TRBV2, the J gene TRBJ1-5; 9 bases align to TRBD1. Germline CDR1 reads SNHLY; CDR2 reads FYNNEI. The trim removed 4 bases at V and 6 bases at J, leaving 10 bases unmatched. This CDR3 is 16 amino acids long. This CDR3 is CASSAVVGQGGQPQHF. CDR3 in DNA: TGTGCCAGCAGTGCGGTCGTGGGACAGGGAGGTCAGCCCCAGCATTTT.

The V and J genes are TRBV12-3 or TRBV12-4 and TRBJ2-5; TRBD2 matches at 7 bases. This CDR3 region has 13 residues. V lost 8 bases and J lost 7; bases outside the gene matches: 10. The CDR3 sequence is CASSSSPGGTQYF. The DNA for the CDR3 is TGTGCCAGCTCTTCTTCCCCGGGGGGGACCCAGTACTTC.

The rearrangement uses TRBV5-1 and TRBJ2-2, with 9 bases matching TRBD1. This CDR3 contains 15 residues. Losses at the gene ends were 3 bases for V and 4 bases for J; bases not matched to a gene: 4. In germline, CDR1 is SGHRS, CDR2 YFSETQ. The CDR3 loop is CASSSGQGLTGELFF. CDR3 nucleotides: TGCGCCAGCAGCTCGGGACAGGGCCTCACCGGGGAGCTGTTTTTT.

The chain links TRBV7-8 to TRBJ2-7; 10 bases fit TRBD2. The ends lost 3 bases at V and 3 bases at J; junction bases unmatched: 5. CDR3 length equals 15 residues. CDR1 is SGHVS, CDR2 FQNEAQ, per germline. DNA of the CDR3: TGTGCCAGCAGCTTCGAGGTAGCGGGGGGCTACGAGCAGTACTTC. As protein: CASSFEVAGGYEQYF.

In this sample, this clone turned up a few times. V gene TRBV5-1 combines with J gene TRBJ2-2; 7 bases are a match to TRBD1. J lost 6 bases, V lost 3 bases, and 5 bases had no gene match. This CDR3 comprises 14 residues. Germline assignment: CDR1 SGHRS and CDR2 YFSETQ. The CDR3 loop reads CASSYDRVAGELFF. The CDR3 DNA reads as TGCGCCAGCAGCTACGACAGGGTAGCCGGGGAGCTGTTTTTT.

The rearrangement joins TRBV2 to TRBJ2-5; the D call may be TRBD1 or TRBD2 (7 bases each). CDR3 length: 13 amino acids. CDR1 and CDR2 from the germline V gene are SNHLY and FYNNEI. V lost 8 bases and J lost 5, with 15 bases in between. The DNA of the CDR3 is TGTGCCAGCCCGAACAGGGGAGGGGAGACCCAGTACTTC. Amino acids: CASPNRGGETQYF.

This chain uses TRBV5-1 with TRBJ2-1; 16 bases agree with TRBD2. Germline V gives CDR1 SGHRS, CDR2 YFSETQ. Germline trimming cut 5 bases from V and 6 bases from J; bases unmatched to any gene: 14. There are 19 residues in the CDR3. The CDR3 sequence: CASSKLTGLAGGITNEQFF. In DNA form, the CDR3 reads TGCGCCAGCAGTAAACTAACGGGACTAGCGGGAGGGATCACCAATGAGCAGTTCTTC.

The chain couples TRBV25-1 to TRBJ2-3; 10 positions match TRBD2. Per the germline V gene, CDR1 is MGHDK and CDR2 is SYGVNS. V shed 6 bases, J shed 0 bases, and the junction held 9 bases outside the gene matches. The CDR3 loop spans 17 amino acids. The CDR3 coding sequence is TGTGCCAGCAGCAGCTACTTAGCGGGAGGCAGCACAGATACGCAGTATTTT. Protein sequence: CASSSYLAGGSTDTQYF.